Each of the 10 T cell receptor beta chains below was sequenced from the same sample in a study of cytomegalovirus exposure and HLA in healthy donors (dated by TCRdb to about 2017). The receptor library was made with the immunoSEQ multiplex PCR assay. For the multiplex PCR, a mixture combining 60 forward primers for TCR Vbeta segments and 13 reverse primers for TCR Jbeta segments was used. TCRdb stores this immuneACCESS table with in-frame sequences only. Part of the clones is absent; in the studies checked, under half of the shortfall reflects unresolved V genes, and no reason is known for the rest. The sample has over 150,000 clones on record, about 85% of them singletons. The ten largest clones capture 7.7% of the sample. Sequencing was carried out using PBMCs. The receptors originated from a young man in good health and CMV-seropositive.

V usage is TRBV4-3 and J usage is TRBJ1-2; no definite D call. The V and J ends lost 4 bases and 6 bases respectively, with 21 bases between them. Germline V gives CDR1 LGHNA, CDR2 YSLEER. There are 16 residues in the CDR3. The CDR3 DNA reads TGCGCCAGCAGCCCGAATGCTCCCGGGGTAATTGATGGCTACACCTTC. Translation gives CASSPNAPGVIDGYTF.

The V gene is TRBV30, the J gene TRBJ1-1; no definite D call. Between the trimmed V and J ends, which lost 3 bases and 2 bases, there was a span of 7 bases. This CDR3 has 12 residues. The germline gives CDR1 GTSNPN, CDR2 SVGIG (reference sequence). CDR3: CAWRAGNTEAFF. For the CDR3, the DNA is TGTGCCTGGAGGGCAGGTAACACTGAAGCTTTCTTT.

J is TRBJ1-6 and V is TRBV9; no clear D. Trimming took 0 bases from V and 8 from J, leaving 12 bases between them. The CDR3 sequence is 15 residues long. The germline gives CDR1 SGDLS, CDR2 YYNGEE. CDR3: CASSVDGQEDSPLHF. Here the CDR3 DNA reads TGTGCCAGCAGCGTAGACGGCCAGGAGGATTCACCCCTCCACTTT.

This clone was seen once. This chain connects TRBV5-1 to TRBJ2-5, with D possibly TRBD1 on 6 matching bases. V was shortened by 0 bases and J by 6 bases, with 9 bases between the two germline ends. The length of the CDR3 is 13 residues. Per the germline V gene, CDR1 is SGHRS and CDR2 is YFSETQ. The DNA for the CDR3 is TGCGCCAGCAGCTTGGCCAGGGGACAGACCCAGTACTTC. Its protein is CASSLARGQTQYF.

This clone was recorded once. The chain joins TRBV7-9 to TRBJ2-3; 12 bases align to TRBD2. This CDR3 has 17 residues. V was clipped by 1 base and J by 2 bases; unmatched bases: 4. Germline-derived CDR1 and CDR2 are SEHNR and FQNEAQ (reference sequence). The CDR3: CASSLETSGGYTDTQYF. The CDR3 DNA is TGTGCCAGCAGCTTAGAAACTAGCGGGGGGTACACAGATACGCAGTATTTT.

The chain employs TRBV9 and TRBJ1-3; perhaps TRBD1 as D (6 bases). Germline lookup yields CDR1 SGDLS and CDR2 YYNGEE. V lost 0 bases to trimming and J lost 0 bases, with 13 bases between them. The CDR3 is 17 amino acids. CDR3 protein: CASSVEGDISSGNTIYF. The DNA of the CDR3 is TGTGCCAGCAGCGTAGAGGGGGACATCTCCTCTGGAAACACCATATATTTT.

This clone was found once. This rearrangement joins TRBV9 to TRBJ2-7; D may be TRBD2 (5 bases). V shed 4 bases and J shed 3 bases, with 14 bases lying between them. This CDR3 spans 14 amino acids. Germline lookup yields CDR1 SGDLS and CDR2 YYNGEE. CDR3 amino acids: CASSPWESGYEQYF. As DNA, the CDR3 is TGTGCCAGCAGCCCCTGGGAGAGCGGCTACGAGCAGTACTTC. The entire variable domain, with the rest obtained from reference TRBV9 and TRBJ2-7, is as follows: DSGVTQTPKHLITATGQRVTLRCSPRSGDLSVYWYQQSLDQGLQFLIQYYNGEERAKGNILERFSAQQFPDLHSELNLSSLELGDSALYFCASSPWESGYEQYFGPGTRLTVT.

This clone was observed a few times. The chain is built from TRBV6-1 and TRBJ1-2; TRBD1 matches 7 bases. Germline V gene sequence: CDR1 MNHNS, CDR2 SASEGT. The CDR3 sequence is 20 residues long. V shed 1 base, J shed 6 bases, and the junction held 23 bases outside the gene matches. The CDR3 loop reads CASSEEGQTVSYRLSNGYTF. The CDR3 nucleotides are TGTGCCAGCAGTGAAGAGGGACAGACTGTGTCTTACCGTTTATCTAATGGCTACACCTTC.

The chain combines TRBV5-1 with TRBJ2-7, with 11 positions matching TRBD2. Per germline, CDR1 SGHRS and CDR2 YFSETQ. Trimming cost V 4 bases and J 1 base; bases outside gene matches: 4. This CDR3 has 15 amino acids. CDR3 amino acids: CASSALAGGSYEQYF. The CDR3 region has the DNA TGCGCCAGCAGCGCGCTAGCGGGAGGATCCTACGAGCAGTACTTC. Combining the CDR3 with reference TRBV5-1 and TRBJ2-7 gives the whole variable domain KAGVTQTPRYLIKTRGQQVTLSCSPISGHRSVSWYQQTPGQGLQFLFEYFSETQRNKGNFPGRFSGRQFSNSRSEMNVSTLELGDSALYLCASSALAGGSYEQYFGPGTRLTVT.

This clone has a handful of counts. The chain is built from TRBV2 and TRBJ1-5; D not certain. V was cut by 3 bases and J by 2 bases, with 14 bases left in between. Germline CDR1 reads SNHLY; CDR2 reads FYNNEI. The CDR3 runs 16 residues. As DNA, the CDR3 is TGTGCCAGCAGTGACGATCGGCCGGCGGGCAATCAGCCCCAGCATTTT. Its translation: CASSDDRPAGNQPQHF.